This T cell receptor beta chain was captured in a study of blood T cell repertoires in COVID-19. Across the study: The samples span acute and convalescent COVID-19 from the United States, Italy and Spain. In each case, the material was cDNA or gDNA derived from T cells, B-cell-depleted T cells, or PBMCs.

Per the study methods: Using reference gene primer amplification, nucleated cell counts were estimated. Using immunoSEQ multiplex PCR, the repertoire was profiled, and TCRdb retains in-frame clones only, with some absent. V and J calls and clone size are those listed in that table; D and trimming were worked out from the DNA. The top ten hold more than 0.25% of the sample, which has around 700,000 clones, around 90% seen once. The germline V and J ends were trimmed by 4 bases and 3 bases, with 10 bases remaining between them. Germline CDR1 and CDR2: SGDLS and YYNGEE. The CDR3 length is 14 residues. Sequencing was performed on peripheral blood. The source of this sequence is a woman younger than 35 with acute or convalescent COVID-19. The rearrangement joins TRBV9 to TRBJ1-4; tentative D call: TRBD1 (6 bases). The CDR3 nucleotides are TGTGCCAGCAGCTCACAGGGTTCTAATGAAAAACTGTTTTTT. This sequence encodes CASSSQGSNEKLFF.